This T cell receptor (beta chain) is from a study of cytomegalovirus exposure and HLA in healthy donors. Looking at the study overall: Drawn from HLA-typed donors, tens of millions of unique TCRs were held in an early data release.

CDR3 length equals 13 residues. CDR1 and CDR2 (germline): MNHNY, SVGAGI (reference sequence). Trimming at V came to 6 bases and at J to 4 bases, leaving 3 bases not matched to a gene. Remarks on this clone: Its antigen is not identified.

PCR involved 60 Vbeta and 13 Jbeta primers. Using immunoSEQ multiplex PCR, the repertoire was profiled, and TCRdb retains in-frame clones only, with some absent. The repertoire includes about 80,000 clones, over 70% of them detected once, and 32% sits in the top ten. Study results and limitations: A later analysis linked a missense DCLRE1C variant to TCR beta V- and J-gene trimming. Across HLA loci, a later analysis found differing TCR association rates, with DRB1 most and HLA-C fewest.

The receptor comes from a man aged 45 to 65 in good health and CMV-seropositive. This chain connects TRBV6-6 to TRBJ1-5; 7 nucleotides line up with TRBD1. The sequencing input was PBMCs. Here the CDR3 reads CASSGTANQPQHF. In nucleotides, the CDR3 is TGTGCCAGCAGCGGGACAGCTAATCAGCCCCAGCATTTT.